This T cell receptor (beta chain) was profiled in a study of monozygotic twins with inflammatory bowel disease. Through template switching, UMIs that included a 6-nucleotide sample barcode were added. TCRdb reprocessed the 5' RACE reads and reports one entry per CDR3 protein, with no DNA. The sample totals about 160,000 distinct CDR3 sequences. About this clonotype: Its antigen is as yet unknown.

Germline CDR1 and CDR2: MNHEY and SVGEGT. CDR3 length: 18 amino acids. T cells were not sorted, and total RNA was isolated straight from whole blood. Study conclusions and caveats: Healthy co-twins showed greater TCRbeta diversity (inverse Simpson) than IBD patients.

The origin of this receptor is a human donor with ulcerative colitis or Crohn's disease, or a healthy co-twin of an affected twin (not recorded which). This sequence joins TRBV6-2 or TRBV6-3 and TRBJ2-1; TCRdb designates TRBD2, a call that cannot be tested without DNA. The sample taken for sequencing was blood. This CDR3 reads CASSYLSGRASTIDEQFF.